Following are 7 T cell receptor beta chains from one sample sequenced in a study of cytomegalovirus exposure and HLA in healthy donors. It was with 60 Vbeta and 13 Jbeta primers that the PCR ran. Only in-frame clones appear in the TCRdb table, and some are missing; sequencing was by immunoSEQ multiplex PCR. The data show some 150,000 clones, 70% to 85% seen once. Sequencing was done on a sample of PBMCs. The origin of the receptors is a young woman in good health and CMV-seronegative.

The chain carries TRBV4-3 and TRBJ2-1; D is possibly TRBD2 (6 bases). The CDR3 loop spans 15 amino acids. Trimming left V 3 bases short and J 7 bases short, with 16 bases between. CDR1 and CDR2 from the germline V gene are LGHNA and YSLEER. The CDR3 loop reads CASSQGDPRGNEQFF. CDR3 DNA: TGCGCCAGCAGCCAGGGTGACCCCCGGGGGAATGAGCAGTTCTTC.

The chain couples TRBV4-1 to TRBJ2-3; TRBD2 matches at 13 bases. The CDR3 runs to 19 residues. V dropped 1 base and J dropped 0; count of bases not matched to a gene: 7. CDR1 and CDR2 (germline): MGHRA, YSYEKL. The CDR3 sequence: CASSQVRLAGGPSTDTQYF. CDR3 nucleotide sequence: TGCGCCAGCAGCCAAGTACGACTAGCGGGGGGCCCTAGCACAGATACGCAGTATTTT.

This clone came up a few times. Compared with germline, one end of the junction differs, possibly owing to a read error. The CDR3 is CSSSSGTAYGYTF. In DNA, the CDR3 is TGTTCCAGCAGCTCCGGGACAGCCTATGGCTACACCTTC. V gene TRBV7-9 combines with J gene TRBJ1-2, with 7 bases identical to TRBD1. The CDR3 has 13 amino acids. Per the germline V gene, CDR1 is SEHNR and CDR2 is FQNEAQ (reference sequence).

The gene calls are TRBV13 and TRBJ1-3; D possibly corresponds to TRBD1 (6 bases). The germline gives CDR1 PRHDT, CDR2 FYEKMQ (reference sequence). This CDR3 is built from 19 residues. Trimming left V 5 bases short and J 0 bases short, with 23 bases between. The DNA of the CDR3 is TGTGCCAGCAGCGACCGAACCGTGACAGGTGAATTCTCTGGAAACACCATATATTTT. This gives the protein CASSDRTVTGEFSGNTIYF.

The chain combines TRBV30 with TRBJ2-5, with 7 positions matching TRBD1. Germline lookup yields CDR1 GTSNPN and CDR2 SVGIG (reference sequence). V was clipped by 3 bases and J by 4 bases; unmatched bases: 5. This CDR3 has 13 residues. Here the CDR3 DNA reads TGTGCCTGGAGGGGCAGGGGGTCAGAGACCCAGTACTTC. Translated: CAWRGRGSETQYF.

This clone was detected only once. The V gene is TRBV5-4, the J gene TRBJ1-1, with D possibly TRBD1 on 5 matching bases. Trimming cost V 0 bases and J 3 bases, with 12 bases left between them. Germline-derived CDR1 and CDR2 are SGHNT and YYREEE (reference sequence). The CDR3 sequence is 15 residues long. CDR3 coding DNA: TGTGCCAGCAGCTTGGGGGGCGCCGGGTACACTGAAGCTTTCTTT. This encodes CASSLGGAGYTEAFF.

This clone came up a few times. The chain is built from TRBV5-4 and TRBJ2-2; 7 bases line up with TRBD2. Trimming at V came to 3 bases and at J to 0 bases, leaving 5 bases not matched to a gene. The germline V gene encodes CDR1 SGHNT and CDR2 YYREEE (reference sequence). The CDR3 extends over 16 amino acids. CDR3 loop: CASSYGGSANTGELFF. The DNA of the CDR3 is TGTGCCAGCAGCTACGGCGGGAGTGCGAACACCGGGGAGCTGTTTTTT.